Reported below is one T cell receptor (beta chain). This specimen comes from a study of T-cell reconstitution after alpha-beta-depleted transplantation in children. Library preparation (for TCRbeta) was performed with unique molecular identifiers. MiXCR, run by TCRdb on the PCR reads, gives a single entry per CDR3 protein. The data show 130,000 to 150,000 distinct CDR3 sequences, with roughly 8.8% seen just once and about a sixth held by the top ten. Trimming cost V 0 bases and J 6 bases, with 13 bases left between them. The CDR3 sequence is 15 residues long. Germline assignment: CDR1 KGHSH and CDR2 LQKENI.

The sample consisted of PBMCs, mostly from graft donor cells, taken 180 days after TCRalphabeta/CD19-depleted stem cell transplant. This TCR came from a female patient aged 2-9 years who had a stem cell transplant for congenital amegakaryocytic thrombocytopenia, so the T cells may come from the graft donor. The chain carries TRBV18 and TRBJ2-3, with D hard to call. For the CDR3, the DNA is TGTGCCAGCTCACCACCTGGTCCTCTTGGGGATACGCAGTATTTT. Protein: CASSPPGPLGDTQYF.